The TCR beta chain under discussion was sequenced for a study of somatic mutations in cytotoxic T cells in rheumatoid arthritis. Study information: The flow sorting of some V beta antibody-stained T-cell populations reached nearly 100% purity, and the sorted populations included V beta1+ cells sequenced for TCRB. The study's findings and limits: Healthy controls showed no age-related rise in CD8+ clonality, whereas rheumatoid arthritis patients did.

Profiling relied on immunoSEQ multiplex PCR, and the TCRdb table lists in-frame clones only, not all of them. The table records some 25,000 clones, around 76% of them present only once. CDR1 and CDR2 from the germline V gene are WSHSY and SAAADI. Unmatched junction bases numbered 5, after V lost 3 bases and J lost 4 bases. The CDR3 contains 14 residues. This clone was seen once. Its antigen remains unknown. The sequence came from a man between 45 and 60 years old in good health. Sequenced material: CD8+ T cells sorted from blood. The chain couples TRBV10-2 to TRBJ2-7; 8 positions agree with TRBD1. The CDR3 protein is CASSDRQGKYEQYF. The CDR3 region has the DNA TGCGCCAGCAGTGATCGACAGGGGAAGTACGAGCAGTACTTC.